One and the same sample provided the 29 T cell receptor beta chains below, sequenced in a study of blood T cells in healthy people across ages. A second PCR, run for roughly 7 to 11 cycles, used a sample-barcoded 5' primer plus a J-beta primer mix. Using its own MiXCR run on the 5' RACE reads, TCRdb lists one record per CDR3 protein. The profile covers roughly 1.7 million distinct CDR3 sequences, with roughly a third appearing a single time and approximately 11% taken by the ten largest. The sample comprised blood. The receptors shown here come from a woman aged 25 to 39 in good health.

This clonotype came up once. The CDR3 reads CASSQDVASGRVHETQYF. The CDR3 DNA sequence: TGTGCCAGCAGCCAAGATGTGGCTAGCGGGAGGGTTCATGAGACCCAGTACTTC. The rearrangement joins TRBV3-1 to TRBJ2-5, with 12 bases identical to TRBD2. CDR1 is LGHDT and CDR2 is YNNKEL in the germline V gene (reference sequence). V shed 0 bases and J 5 bases; nucleotides not matched to a gene: 10. CDR3 length equals 18 residues.

This clonotype has only a few counts. The chain is built from TRBV12-3 or TRBV12-4 and TRBJ1-6, with 7 bases fitting TRBD1. The CDR3 has 15 residues. J gave up 5 bases and V 7 bases, and 8 bases lay outside the gene matches. The CDR3 loop reads CASNLGQPNNSPLHF. DNA for the CDR3: TGTGCCAGCAACCTGGGACAGCCAAATAATTCACCCCTCCACTTT.

The chain carries TRBV15 and TRBJ2-3; 8 bases agree with TRBD2. The CDR3 extends over 15 amino acids. V gave up 9 bases and J gave up 1 base; unmatched junction bases: 9. Germline V gene data show CDR1 as LNHNV and CDR2 as YYDKDF (reference sequence). CDR3 loop: CATLGSGGGTDTQYF. The CDR3 nucleotides are TGTGCCACTCTGGGGAGCGGGGGAGGCACAGATACGCAGTATTTT.

The rearrangement joins TRBV2 to TRBJ2-4; 9 bases are shared with TRBD1. V lost 6 bases, J lost 6 bases, and 6 bases stayed unmatched. Germline values: CDR1 SNHLY, CDR2 FYNNEI. This CDR3 region has 14 residues. This CDR3 is CASRLGQGANIQYF. The CDR3, as DNA: TGTGCCAGCAGACTGGGACAGGGTGCAAACATTCAGTACTTC.

A remark on this clonotype: With a much larger clone just one base away, this may be a read error. The rearrangement links TRBV25-1 to TRBJ2-1; D gene unclear. Per the germline V gene, CDR1 is MGHDK and CDR2 is SYGVNS. CDR3 length: 11 residues. Trimming left V 8 bases short and J 5 bases short, with 7 bases between. The DNA of the CDR3 is TGTGCCAGCCTCGAAGACAATGAGCAGTTCTTC. This encodes CASLEDNEQFF.

This clonotype was detected only a few times. The rearrangement joins TRBV5-6 to TRBJ2-7, with unresolved D. The germline V and J ends were trimmed by 3 bases and 1 base, with 11 bases remaining between them. Germline values: CDR1 SGHDT, CDR2 YYEEEE. The CDR3 length is 14 residues. CDR3 in amino acids: CASSSRSGSYEQYF. The CDR3 DNA follows: TGTGCCAGCAGCTCTCGGTCCGGATCCTACGAGCAGTACTTC.

The rearrangement joins TRBV28 to TRBJ1-4; D possibly corresponds to TRBD1 (5 bases). V lost 2 bases to trimming and J lost 11 bases, with 12 bases between them. The CDR3 loop spans 13 amino acids. Germline V gene lookup returns CDR1 MDHEN and CDR2 SYDVKM. CDR3: CASSLAGTEKLFF. The CDR3 DNA follows: TGTGCCAGCAGTTTAGCAGGGACGGAGAAACTGTTTTTT. The variable domain in full, completed from reference TRBV28 and TRBJ1-4, reads DVKVTQSSRYLVKRTGEKVFLECVQDMDHENMFWYRQDPGLGLRLIYFSYDVKMKEKGDIPEGYSVSREKKERFSLILESASTNQTSMYLCASSLAGTEKLFFGSGTQLSVL.

This clonotype turned up a few times. The chain is built from TRBV11-2 and TRBJ2-7, with 8 bases that match TRBD2. The trim removed 2 bases at V and 4 bases at J, leaving 7 bases unmatched. The CDR3 sequence is 15 residues long. Germline assignment: CDR1 SGHAT and CDR2 FQNNGV. DNA of the CDR3: TGTGCCAGCAGCTTAAAGATTAGCGGGATGTACGAGCAGTACTTC. It specifies CASSLKISGMYEQYF.

V and J are TRBV3-1 and TRBJ2-1; a weak D match, TRBD1 (6 bases). V shed 1 base and J shed 1 base, with 11 bases lying between them. Germline V lookup: CDR1 LGHDT, CDR2 YNNKEL (reference sequence). The CDR3 has 16 residues. The CDR3 is CASSQGSRGSYNEQFF. The CDR3 nucleotides are TGTGCCAGCAGCCAAGGGAGCAGGGGATCCTACAATGAGCAGTTCTTC.

Notes on this clonotype: Germline is not matched at one junction end, which may reflect a read error. This chain links TRBV28 with TRBJ1-2, with D hard to call. The CDR3 extends over 14 amino acids. Germline loops: CDR1 MDHEN, CDR2 SYDVKM. Here the CDR3 DNA reads TGTGTCAGCAGTTTAAGGGTGGAGAACTATGGTTACACCTTC. It specifies CVSSLRVENYGYTF.

This clonotype showed up just a few times. The chain joins TRBV29-1 to TRBJ2-7; D tentatively reads TRBD1 or TRBD2 (5 bases each). Trimming stripped 3 bases from V and 12 bases from J, with 21 bases between. The CDR3 totals 13 residues. Germline V CDR1 and CDR2: SQVTM, ANQGSEA. The CDR3 DNA is TGCAGCGTTGAGGAGCGGTGGGGCGAGACCCGGTACTTC. Residues: CSVEERWGETRYF.

The chain carries TRBV6-5 and TRBJ2-5; TRBD2 matches 7 bases. The CDR3 contains 14 residues. The trim removed 8 bases at V and 5 bases at J, leaving 11 bases unmatched. CDR1 is MNHEY and CDR2 is SVGAGI in the germline V gene. The CDR3 is CASAITSEGETQYF. The CDR3 DNA is TGTGCCAGCGCGATTACTAGCGAGGGGGAGACCCAGTACTTC.

The chain recombines TRBV10-3 with TRBJ2-5; 9 bases are shared with TRBD2. J gave up 1 base and V 1 base, and 4 bases lay outside the gene matches. The germline V gene has CDR1 ENHRY and CDR2 SYGVKD. This CDR3 comprises 16 residues. The CDR3: CAISEFAGGPQETQYF. The DNA of the CDR3 is TGTGCCATCAGTGAGTTCGCGGGGGGGCCCCAAGAGACCCAGTACTTC.

Only a few counts were recorded for this clonotype. The chain recombines TRBV6-1 with TRBJ1-6, with D possibly TRBD1 on 5 matching bases. Germline CDR1 reads MNHNS; CDR2 reads SASEGT. The V end was cut by 7 bases, the J end by 7 bases, with 11 bases between. This CDR3 spans 13 amino acids. Here the CDR3 DNA reads TGTGCCAGCACAGGGACGGCCAATTCACCCCTCCACTTT. Protein product: CASTGTANSPLHF.

As concerns this clonotype: Sequence at one end of the junction differs from germline and may be a read error. The rearrangement joins TRBV7-2 to TRBJ2-7; D gene ambiguous. The CDR3 has 13 residues. Looked up from germline, CDR1 is SGHTA and CDR2 is FQGNSA. CDR3 loop: CASSLHTTYEPYF. The CDR3 DNA follows: TGTGCCAGCAGCTTACACACAACCTACGAGCCGTACTTC.

V gene TRBV30 combines with J gene TRBJ2-7, with D possibly matching TRBD1 (5 bases). Trimming stripped 0 bases from V and 3 bases from J, with 12 bases between. Germline CDR1 reads GTSNPN; CDR2 reads SVGIG (reference sequence). The CDR3 has 14 amino acids. This CDR3 is CAWSVGQGRYEQYF. The CDR3 DNA reads TGTGCCTGGAGTGTAGGGCAGGGCCGCTACGAGCAGTACTTC.

The CDR3 DNA is TGTGCCAGCAGTTCTAATTTTGGGGTTTCCTCTGGGGCCAACGTCCTGACTTTC. Translated, it gives CASSSNFGVSSGANVLTF. The V and J genes are TRBV12-3 or TRBV12-4 and TRBJ2-6; D uncertain. Trimming stripped 4 bases from V and 0 bases from J, with 16 bases between. The CDR3 spans 18 residues.

Concerning this clonotype: This sequence may be a read error, since a much larger clone differs from it by one base. The chain joins TRBV4-1 to TRBJ2-5; 11 nucleotides agree with TRBD2. The last part of the DNA fits TRBJ2-7 better; the J call may be wrong. Germline CDR1 MGHRA, CDR2 YSYEKL. CDR3 size: 14 residues. The CDR3 sequence is CASSRVGTSGEQYF. The CDR3 DNA is TGCGCCAGCAGCCGAGTTGGGACTAGCGGCGAGCAGTACTTC.

V gene TRBV7-2 combines with J gene TRBJ2-5; the match to TRBD2 covers 12 bases. Germline trimming cut 4 bases from V and 5 bases from J; bases unmatched to any gene: 11. This CDR3 region has 17 residues. Germline V gene data show CDR1 as SGHTA and CDR2 as FQGNSA. Here the CDR3 DNA reads TGTGCCAGCAGCTCTCCTAGCGGGAGGGGGTTCGGGGAGACCCAGTACTTC. It yields the protein CASSSPSGRGFGETQYF.

The V gene is TRBV18, the J gene TRBJ2-1, with TRBD1 as a possible D gene (6 bases). The length of the CDR3 is 14 residues. V shed 2 bases and J shed 9 bases, with 14 bases lying between them. The germline V gene has CDR1 KGHSH and CDR2 LQKENI. CDR3 coding DNA: TGTGCCAGCTCACCAAAACCACAGGGTACTGAGCAGTTCTTC. It specifies CASSPKPQGTEQFF. Filled out from reference TRBV18 and TRBJ2-1, the complete variable domain reads NAGVMQNPRHLVRRRGQEARLRCSPMKGHSHVYWYRQLPEEGLKFMVYLQKENIIDESGMPKERFSAEFPKEGPSILRIQQVVRGDSAAYFCASSPKPQGTEQFFGPGTRLTVL.

V gene TRBV20-1 combines with J gene TRBJ2-7, with 9 bases matching TRBD1. V lost 3 bases to trimming and J lost 6 bases; unmatched junction nucleotides: 6. The CDR3 is made up of 13 amino acids. Germline V gives CDR1 DFQATT, CDR2 SNEGSKA (reference sequence). The CDR3 spells CSASKQGATEQYF. The DNA of the CDR3 is TGCAGTGCTAGTAAACAGGGGGCGACCGAGCAGTACTTC.

J is TRBJ1-6 and V is TRBV20-1; 7 positions match TRBD1. Germline trimming cut 3 bases from V and 8 bases from J; bases unmatched to any gene: 4. The CDR3 runs to 13 residues. The germline V gene encodes CDR1 DFQATT and CDR2 SNEGSKA (reference sequence). This CDR3 is CSASSRGDSPLHF. Written as DNA, the CDR3 is TGCAGTGCTAGTTCCAGGGGGGATTCACCCCTCCACTTT.

This chain uses TRBV19 with TRBJ1-5, with 7 bases identical to TRBD1. The CDR3 has 16 residues. Germline loops: CDR1 LNHDA, CDR2 SQIVND (reference sequence). Losses at the gene ends were 11 bases for V and 3 bases for J; bases not matched to a gene: 16. CDR3 nucleotides: TGTGCCTGTAAGCCTTGGGGGACAGCCTCCAATCAGCCCCAGCATTTT. It translates to CACKPWGTASNQPQHF.

The rearrangement joins TRBV3-1 to TRBJ2-7, with 8 nucleotides matching TRBD1. Per the germline V gene, CDR1 is LGHDT and CDR2 is YNNKEL (reference sequence). Losses at the gene ends were 4 bases for V and 7 bases for J; bases not matched to a gene: 12. This CDR3 is built from 15 residues. The CDR3 here is CASSPRGRGREEQYF. CDR3 DNA sequence: TGTGCCAGCAGCCCCCGGGGCAGGGGGCGAGAGGAGCAGTACTTC.

This chain links TRBV20-1 with TRBJ2-3; TRBD2 matches at 13 bases. The J segment lost 0 bases and the V segment lost 5 bases, leaving 11 bases of the junction unmatched. Per the germline V gene, CDR1 is DFQATT and CDR2 is SNEGSKA (reference sequence). The CDR3 spans 18 residues. The CDR3 region has the DNA TGCAGTGCTGCGACTAGCGGGAGGCCGCAAGGGAGCACAGATACGCAGTATTTT. Its protein is CSAATSGRPQGSTDTQYF.

The chain carries TRBV7-2 and TRBJ2-1; no definite D call. The CDR3 length is 14 residues. V was trimmed by 5 bases and J by 6 bases, leaving 14 bases between them. Per germline, CDR1 SGHTA and CDR2 FQGNSA. The CDR3: CASSRLQMRNEQFF. CDR3 DNA: TGTGCCAGCAGCCGATTGCAGATGCGCAATGAGCAGTTCTTC. Drawing the rest from reference TRBV7-2 and TRBJ2-1, the complete variable domain is GAGVSQSPSNKVTEKGKDVELRCDPISGHTALYWYRQSLGQGLEFLIYFQGNSAPDKSGLPSDRFSAERTGGSVSTLTIQRTQQEDSAVYLCASSRLQMRNEQFFGPGTRLTVL.

This clonotype was observed a handful of times. This chain uses TRBV10-2 with TRBJ2-7; 10 bases are a match to TRBD2. The CDR3 covers 14 residues. The germline V gene has CDR1 WSHSY and CDR2 SAAADI. V shed 4 bases and J 3 bases; nucleotides not matched to a gene: 3. This CDR3 is CASSGTSGYYEQYF. CDR3 DNA: TGCGCCAGCAGTGGGACTAGCGGTTACTACGAGCAGTACTTC.

Ten or more counts support this clonotype. The genes are TRBV11-2 and TRBJ1-6, with D maybe TRBD1 (5 bases). The V end lost 0 bases, the J end lost 9 bases, and 6 bases lay between the germline ends. The CDR3 contains 13 residues. Germline CDR1 and CDR2: SGHAT and FQNNGV. For the CDR3, the DNA is TGTGCCAGCAGCTTAGAAAGGGGTTCACCCCTCCACTTT. Translated: CASSLERGSPLHF.

The table lists this clonotype with many counts. The chain is built from TRBV4-1 and TRBJ1-4, with 9 bases aligning to TRBD1. V gave up 0 bases and J gave up 2 bases; unmatched junction bases: 4. Germline loops: CDR1 MGHRA, CDR2 YSYEKL. The CDR3 is made up of 17 amino acids. CDR3 amino acids: CASSQDRGTGTNEKLFF. The CDR3 DNA is TGCGCCAGCAGCCAAGATCGAGGGACAGGGACTAATGAAAAACTGTTTTTT.